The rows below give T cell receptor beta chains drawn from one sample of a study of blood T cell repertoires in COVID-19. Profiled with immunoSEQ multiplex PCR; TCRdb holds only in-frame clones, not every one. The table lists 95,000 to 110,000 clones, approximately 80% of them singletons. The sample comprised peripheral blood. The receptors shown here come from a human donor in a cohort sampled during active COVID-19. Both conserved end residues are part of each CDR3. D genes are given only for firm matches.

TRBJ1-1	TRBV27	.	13	CASSTPRNTEAFF
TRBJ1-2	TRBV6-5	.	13	CASTQRRGGLNTF
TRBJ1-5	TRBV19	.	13	CAIQGGFNQPQHF
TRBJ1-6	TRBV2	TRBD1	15	CASSEGDSIGSPLHF
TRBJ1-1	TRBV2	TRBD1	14	CASSVGRGETEAFF
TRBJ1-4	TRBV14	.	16	CASSQDEAGVGEKLFF
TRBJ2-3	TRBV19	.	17	CASSIIVSRRDTDTQYF
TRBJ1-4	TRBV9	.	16	CASSAHMRSTNEKLFF
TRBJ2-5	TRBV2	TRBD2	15	CASSGGELAGETQYF
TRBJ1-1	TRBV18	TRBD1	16	CASSPLGTDVNTEAFF